The rows below give T cell receptor beta chains drawn from one sample of a study of T cells after yellow fever vaccination. TCRdb called the 5' RACE reads again in MiXCR, with one record for every CDR3 protein. Among under 550,000 distinct CDR3 sequences listed, 21% were seen once. This sample comprised PBMCs, obtained 21 days after the first yellow fever vaccination. The receptors were sampled from a man aged 18 to 29 who received the YFV17D yellow fever vaccine. Each CDR3 is given with its conserved first and last residue. The D gene is left open where the match is weak. Clone size, where shown, is once, few, many, or a class for clones that have expanded.

>-|TRBV6-2/TRBV6-3|TRBJ2-2|-
TGTGCCAGCAGGAGGTTTCCGAACACCGGGGAGCTGTTTTTT
CASRRFPNTGELFF
>few|TRBV2|TRBJ2-2|-
TGTGCCAGTATACGGGGACGGACGAACACCGGGGAGCTGTTTTTT
CASIRGRTNTGELFF
>many|TRBV18|TRBJ1-6|TRBD1
TGTGCCAGCTCACTAGGGACAGGGGGAAATTCACCCCTCCACTTT
CASSLGTGGNSPLHF
>-|TRBV20-1|TRBJ2-3|TRBD2
TGCAGTGCTAACCGGGGGGGCGGAGATACGCAGTATTTT
CSANRGGGDTQYF
>-|TRBV5-6|TRBJ2-3|TRBD2
TGTGCCAGCAGCGCGGGGGTTGGGCGAGAGGATACGCAGTATTTT
CASSAGVGREDTQYF
>few|TRBV5-1|TRBJ2-3|-
TGCGCCAGCAGCTTGGGGGGTCCTGCAGATACGCAGTATTTT
CASSLGGPADTQYF
>-|TRBV13|TRBJ2-3|-
TGTGCCAGCAGCCAAGTAATTCCAAGAAGCACAGATACGCAGTATTTT
CASSQVIPRSTDTQYF
>-|TRBV25-1|TRBJ1-2|-
TGTGCCAACAGTGGTGGACAGTGGTATGGCTACACCTTC
CANSGGQWYGYTF
>-|TRBV28|TRBJ2-2|-
TGTGCCAGCAACGAACAGGGCACCGGGGAGCTGTTTTTT
CASNEQGTGELFF
>few|TRBV5-1|TRBJ1-6|-
TGCGCCAGCAGCTTGATGCCCAATAATTCACCCCTCCACTTT
CASSLMPNNSPLHF
>-|TRBV30|TRBJ2-5|-
TGTGCCTGGACCCGGGGGCTAAAGGCGACCCAGTACTTC
CAWTRGLKATQYF
>many|TRBV7-8|TRBJ2-7|-
TGTGCCAGCAGCTTAGGGCGCTCCTACGAGCAGTACTTC
CASSLGRSYEQYF
>few|TRBV6-5|TRBJ1-1|-
TGTGCCAGCAGTTACTCTTGGAACACTGAAGCTTTCTTT
CASSYSWNTEAFF
>many|TRBV7-3|TRBJ2-7|TRBD2
TGTGCCAGCAGCTCCGGGACTAGCGGCCAAAGGTACTTC
CASSSGTSGQRYF
>few|TRBV12-3/TRBV12-4|TRBJ1-1|-
TGTGCCAGCAAGTCGCAGGGGATGAACACTGAAGCTTTCTTT
CASKSQGMNTEAFF
>-|TRBV20-1|TRBJ2-4|-
TGCAGTGCCACTTCGGGGGCCCTGGGGTACAAAAACATTCAGTACTTC
CSATSGALGYKNIQYF
>few|TRBV4-2|TRBJ2-5|TRBD2
TGTGCCAGCAGCCATCCAAGGAATAGCGGGGGAGAAGAGACCCAGTACTTC
CASSHPRNSGGEETQYF
>-|TRBV20-1|TRBJ2-7|-
TGCAGTGCTAGCGGAAGACTAGACGGATCCTACGAGCAGTACTTC
CSASGRLDGSYEQYF
>few|TRBV29-1|TRBJ1-1|-
TGCAGCGCTTGGACCGAGAACACTGAAGCTTTCTTT
CSAWTENTEAFF
>few|TRBV7-2|TRBJ1-3|-
TGTGCCAGCAGCATGTGGTCTGGAAACACCATATATTTT
CASSMWSGNTIYF
>few|TRBV30|TRBJ1-1|-
TGTGCCTGGGGGCGGGTGGAGGGAACTGAAGCTTTCTTT
CAWGRVEGTEAFF
>-|TRBV6-1|TRBJ2-1|TRBD1
TGTGCCAGCAGCTCCATGACAGGGTCCTACAATGAGCAGTTCTTC
CASSSMTGSYNEQFF
>-|TRBV13|TRBJ2-1|-
TGTGCCAGCAGCTTAGTGATGGCAGGGGCACCGGGCAATGAGCAGTTCTTC
CASSLVMAGAPGNEQFF
>-|TRBV14|TRBJ1-6|-
TGTGCCAGCAGCCAAGGAGGGTATAATTCACCCCTCCACTTT
CASSQGGYNSPLHF
>many|TRBV6-2/TRBV6-3|TRBJ2-5|TRBD2
TGTGCCAGCAGGAGGCCTAGCGGCCAAGAGACCCAGTACTTC
CASRRPSGQETQYF
>-|TRBV9|TRBJ2-2|-
TGTGCCAGCAGCCTAGCACCAGGGGCCGGGGAGCTGTTTTTT
CASSLAPGAGELFF
>few|TRBV24-1|TRBJ2-3|-
TGTGCCACCGGAGATCCTAGCACAGATACGCAGTATTTT
CATGDPSTDTQYF
>few|TRBV5-1|TRBJ2-5|TRBD1
TGCGCCAGCCGAAGAGACGGGACAGAGAAAGAGACCCAGTACTTC
CASRRDGTEKETQYF
>few|TRBV6-5|TRBJ1-2|-
TGTGCCAGCAGTTACTCGAAACGGGGGGGCAGCTATGGCTACACCTTC
CASSYSKRGGSYGYTF
>-|TRBV29-1|TRBJ2-2|-
TGCAGCGTGGGCCTATTTAACACCGGGGAGCTGTTTTTT
CSVGLFNTGELFF
>few|TRBV15|TRBJ2-1|-
TGTGCCACCAGCAGTGACAGCTACAATGAGCAGTTCTTC
CATSSDSYNEQFF
>-|TRBV28|TRBJ2-2|-
TGTGCCAGCAGTCCGGAGGGGGGGCTTACCGGGGAGCTGTTTTTT
CASSPEGGLTGELFF
>few|TRBV30|TRBJ2-3|TRBD2
TGTGCCTGGGGACCCTCCCGGGACTACCTGACAGATACGCAGTATTTT
CAWGPSRDYLTDTQYF
>few|TRBV5-1|TRBJ2-1|-
TGCGCCAGCAGCTTGGATGAGGTAGTCTTCCTGAGCTCCTACAATGAGCAGTTCTTC
CASSLDEVVFLSSYNEQFF
>-|TRBV27|TRBJ2-1|TRBD2
TGTGCCAGCAGCCGCAGCCGGGGGGGCGGGAATGAGCAGTTCTTC
CASSRSRGGGNEQFF
>few|TRBV20-1|TRBJ1-5|-
TGCAGTGCTATACAGGGAGGTAGCAATCAGCCCCAGCATTTT
CSAIQGGSNQPQHF
>-|TRBV9|TRBJ1-1|-
TGTGCCAGCAGCGTAGACGGGCAGCTAGACACTGAAGCTTTCTTT
CASSVDGQLDTEAFF
>-|TRBV5-6|TRBJ2-2|-
TGTGCCAGCAGCCGACCAGCCGGGGAGCTGTTTTTT
CASSRPAGELFF
>-|TRBV7-2|TRBJ2-2|-
TGTGCCAGCAGCTTATATAAGGGTCGGGCCGGGGAGCTGTTTTTT
CASSLYKGRAGELFF
>few|TRBV5-6|TRBJ2-7|TRBD1
TGTGCCAGCAGCTGGGACAGGACCACCTACGAGCAGTACTTC
CASSWDRTTYEQYF
>-|TRBV6-5|TRBJ1-2|-
TGTGCCAGCAGTTACTCGGGGACACTGGGCTATGGCTACACCTTC
CASSYSGTLGYGYTF
>-|TRBV5-6|TRBJ2-3|-
TGTGCCAGCAGCTTACGACGGGGTGATACGCAGTATTTT
CASSLRRGDTQYF
>few|TRBV27|TRBJ1-1|-
TGTGCCAGCAGTTTTTGGGGGGGGGCTGGTGAAGCTTTCTTT
CASSFWGGAGEAFF
>-|TRBV12-3/TRBV12-4|TRBJ1-3|-
TGTGCCAGCAGGCACGCCTCTGGAAACACCATATATTTT
CASRHASGNTIYF
>-|TRBV4-2|TRBJ2-2|TRBD2
TGTGCCAGCAGCCCCGCCGGGGGGGTACACGGGGAGCTGTTTTTT
CASSPAGGVHGELFF
>-|TRBV25-1|TRBJ1-3|-
TGTGCCAGCAGTTCGAGGGGAGGGGCTGGAAACACCATATATTTT
CASSSRGGAGNTIYF
>few|TRBV7-9|TRBJ2-1|-
TGTGCCAGCAGCCCCTCCCCGGGGGTAAATGAGCAGTTCTTC
CASSPSPGVNEQFF
>-|TRBV11-2|TRBJ2-5|TRBD1
TGTGCCAGCAGCTTCCTGGGAAGCGGGACAGGGTACCAAGAGACCCAGTACTTC
CASSFLGSGTGYQETQYF
>many|TRBV5-1|TRBJ1-2|TRBD1
TGCGCCAGCAGCTTGGGGACAGGGCATGCTAATGGCTACACCTTC
CASSLGTGHANGYTF
>-|TRBV11-2|TRBJ2-1|TRBD2
TGTGCCAGCAGCTTGCTAGCGGGGTTCTACAATGAGCAGTTCTTC
CASSLLAGFYNEQFF
>few|TRBV7-2|TRBJ1-2|-
TGTGCCAGCAGCTTAGCGCCCCAGGGAGTATACTATGGCTACACCTTC
CASSLAPQGVYYGYTF
>-|TRBV12-3/TRBV12-4|TRBJ1-1|TRBD1
TGTGCCAGCAGTTTAGCGCACGGGGGGACAGGGGAAGCTTTCTTT
CASSLAHGGTGEAFF
>many|TRBV29-1|TRBJ2-3|TRBD2
TGCAGCGCCTCAGCGGGGGGCACAGATACGCAGTATTTT
CSASAGGTDTQYF